What follows are 11 T cell receptor beta chains derived from one specimen sequenced in a study of T cells in Graves' hyperthyroidism and ophthalmopathy. It was RNA transcripts that yielded the amplified TCR beta CDR3 regions. When the TCR CDR3 underwent first-round RT-PCR, the HTBI primer set was used. TCRdb re-called the multiplex PCR reads with MiXCR, one entry per CDR3 protein. The sample contains some 250,000 distinct CDR3 sequences, approximately 16% of which appear only once. Sequenced material: blood. These receptor sequences come from a woman in her forties or fifties with Graves' hyperthyroidism that later progressed to Graves' ophthalmopathy.

The rearrangement joins TRBV11-2 to TRBJ2-3; TRBD2 aligns across 16 bases. This CDR3 is built from 19 residues. The trim removed 5 bases at V and 5 bases at J, leaving 13 bases unmatched. Germline loops: CDR1 SGHAT, CDR2 FQNNGV. The CDR3 reads CASSPWPGTSGRAGDTQYF. CDR3 nucleotides: TGTGCCAGCAGCCCATGGCCCGGGACTAGCGGGAGGGCTGGAGATACGCAGTATTTT.

The V and J genes are TRBV30 and TRBJ1-5; unclear D gene. The V end lost 4 bases, the J end lost 1 base, and 11 bases lay between the germline ends. The CDR3 has 14 amino acids. CDR1 GTSNPN and CDR2 SVGIG come from the germline V gene (reference sequence). DNA for the CDR3: TGTGCCTGGAATGGTGTGGGCAGCAATCAGCCCCAGCATTTT. It codes for CAWNGVGSNQPQHF.

This clonotype was detected ten times or more. The V call is TRBV5-1, the J call TRBJ2-7; 13 nucleotides match TRBD2. Germline V gene lookup returns CDR1 SGHRS and CDR2 YFSETQ. CDR3 length equals 18 residues. Germline trimming cut 4 bases from V and 3 bases from J; bases unmatched to any gene: 13. CDR3: CASSTGTSGNFFFYEQYF. DNA of the CDR3: TGCGCCAGCAGCACCGGGACTAGCGGGAATTTCTTTTTCTACGAGCAGTACTTC. Together with reference TRBV5-1 and TRBJ2-7, the CDR3 gives the full variable domain: KAGVTQTPRYLIKTRGQQVTLSCSPISGHRSVSWYQQTPGQGLQFLFEYFSETQRNKGNFPGRFSGRQFSNSRSEMNVSTLELGDSALYLCASSTGTSGNFFFYEQYFGPGTRLTVT.

This clonotype came up many times. The V gene is TRBV2, the J gene TRBJ2-3; no firm D call. Germline V CDR1 and CDR2: SNHLY, FYNNEI. V gave up 2 bases and J gave up 0 bases, with 6 bases separating them. The CDR3 has 14 amino acids. The CDR3 protein is CASSEKTSTDTQYF. The CDR3 nucleotides are TGTGCCAGCAGTGAAAAGACTAGCACAGATACGCAGTATTTT.

The chain combines TRBV6-1 with TRBJ2-5, with a possible D match to TRBD2 (7 bases). V dropped 5 bases and J dropped 5 bases, with 24 bases sitting between them. The CDR3 is 17 residues long. Germline V gene lookup returns CDR1 MNHNS and CDR2 SASEGT. The CDR3 sequence is CASSSSGGWTWGETQYF. The CDR3 DNA follows: TGTGCCAGCAGTTCGTCGGGGGGCTGGACCTGGGGTGAGACCCAGTACTTC.

This clonotype was counted between two and nine times. The chain couples TRBV9 to TRBJ2-7; 7 bases map to TRBD2. V lost 0 bases, J lost 0 bases, and 6 bases stayed unmatched. The CDR3 is 16 amino acids. The germline V gene has CDR1 SGDLS and CDR2 YYNGEE. This CDR3 is CASSVEVSGPSYEQYF. As DNA, the CDR3 is TGTGCCAGCAGCGTAGAGGTTAGCGGGCCCTCCTACGAGCAGTACTTC.

In its sample, this clonotype was seen many times. The chain has TRBV2 and TRBJ2-7; TRBD1 agrees at 8 bases. Germline V gives CDR1 SNHLY, CDR2 FYNNEI. The CDR3 extends over 14 amino acids. V gave up 5 bases and J gave up 9 bases; unmatched junction bases: 12. DNA of the CDR3: TGTGCCAGCAGTAAAGAGACAGGGGATCTCGGGCAGTACTTC. Its translation: CASSKETGDLGQYF.

Details on this clonotype: Possible read error: a much larger clone is one base away. The genes are TRBV18 and TRBJ2-3; the D gene is possibly TRBD2 (6 bases). V dropped 4 bases and J dropped 2 bases, with 13 bases sitting between them. The CDR3 is made up of 15 amino acids. Germline CDR1 KGHSH, CDR2 LQKENI. The CDR3 DNA is TGTGCCAGCTCACAAGAGGCGGGAAACACAGATACGCAGTATTTT. It is translated as CASSQEAGNTDTQYF.

This clonotype has ten or more counts. CDR3 region: CASSEAGTGWDYGYTF. CDR3 DNA: TGTGCCAGCAGTGAAGCGGGTACAGGGTGGGACTATGGCTACACCTTC. The chain recombines TRBV6-1 with TRBJ1-2; tentative D call: TRBD1 (6 bases). This CDR3 spans 16 amino acids. Deletions cut 0 bases from V and 3 bases from J, with 14 bases between. The germline CDR1 and CDR2 sequences are MNHNS and SASEGT.

This clonotype was detected ten times or more. The CDR3 DNA sequence: TGCGCCAGCAGCCTGGGGGGACCGGGACCCTCCGCCTACGAGCAGTACTTC. Its protein product is CASSLGGPGPSAYEQYF. The genes are TRBV5-1 and TRBJ2-7; a weak D match, TRBD2 (6 bases). There are 17 residues in the CDR3. CDR1 and CDR2 from the germline V gene are SGHRS and YFSETQ. Trimming cost V 4 bases and J 2 bases, with 22 bases left between them.

The chain carries TRBV19 and TRBJ1-5; D is ambiguous. From germline, CDR1 is LNHDA and CDR2 SQIVND (reference sequence). Trimming took off 10 bases at V and 0 bases at J, with 10 bases between the two ends. The CDR3 runs to 13 residues. CDR3 loop: CATLQASNQPQHF. CDR3 DNA: TGTGCCACCCTACAAGCTAGCAATCAGCCCCAGCATTTT.